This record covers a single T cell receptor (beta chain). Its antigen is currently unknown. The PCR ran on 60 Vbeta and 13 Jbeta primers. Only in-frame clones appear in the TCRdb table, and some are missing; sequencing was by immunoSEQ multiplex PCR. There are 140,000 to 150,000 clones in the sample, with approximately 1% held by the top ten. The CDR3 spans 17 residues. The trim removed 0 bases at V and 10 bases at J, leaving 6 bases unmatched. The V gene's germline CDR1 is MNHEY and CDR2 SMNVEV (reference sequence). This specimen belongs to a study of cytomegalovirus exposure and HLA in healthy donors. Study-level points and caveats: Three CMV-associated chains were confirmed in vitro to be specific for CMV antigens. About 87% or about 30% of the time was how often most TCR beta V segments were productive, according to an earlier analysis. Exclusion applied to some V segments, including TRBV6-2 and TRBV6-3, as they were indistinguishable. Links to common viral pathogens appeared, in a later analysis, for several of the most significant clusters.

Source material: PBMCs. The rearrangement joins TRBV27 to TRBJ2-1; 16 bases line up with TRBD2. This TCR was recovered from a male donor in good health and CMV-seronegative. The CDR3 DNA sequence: TGTGCCAGCAGTTTATCGGGGACTAGCGGGAGGGCCTGGGAGCAGTTCTTC. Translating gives CASSLSGTSGRAWEQFF.